A single TCR beta chain is shown here with its context. Its binding antigen is unknown. The CDR3 contains 16 residues, cysteine and phenylalanine counted. Nucleotide data are not available. CDR1 and CDR2, looked up from the germline V gene, are SGHNT and YENEEA. These data belong to a study of monozygotic twins with inflammatory bowel disease (dated by TCRdb to between 2018 and 2020). In terms of the full investigation: A total of some 28 monozygotic twin pairs were included in the full study, comprising nine German pairs (four IBD-concordant, five IBD-discordant) and 19 IBD-discordant Danish pairs. The search for disease-associated traits relied mainly on comparing, within discordant pairs, IBD patients with their genetically identical healthy co-twins. Each individual had, on average, about 151 000 unique TCRalpha sequences and 181 000 unique TCRbeta sequences available for analysis.

An approximately 2.6 ml peripheral blood sample was drawn into PAXgene tubes per donor and stored at -80°C. Without any T cell sorting, total RNA was extracted from whole blood using the PAXgene blood miRNA kit on an automated QIAcube. Peripheral blood from monozygotic twin pairs who were concordant or discordant for inflammatory bowel disease underwent deep TCRalpha and TCRbeta repertoire profiling using unique molecular barcoding. Smoking habits were recorded for all twin pairs, and individuals were classified as current, former or never smokers. Library preparation was by 5' RACE. Preparation of each TCR library used 3,000 to 3,500 ng of total RNA. For each sample, cDNA synthesis with SMARTScribe reverse transcriptase was split into eight separate reactions. Unique molecular identifiers containing a 6-nucleotide sample barcode were introduced through template switching during cDNA synthesis. TCRalpha and TCRbeta cDNA was amplified by two nested PCRs of about 15 and 9 cycles, with bead purification after each PCR. Before amplification, the cDNA was treated with uracil DNA-glycosylase and purified using the QIAquick PCR purification kit. The second PCR was the step at which Illumina TruSeq-compatible adapters and sample-specific barcodes were added. TapeStation and Qubit were used to check library quality and concentration, and 5 ng of each library went into the pool. The pooled libraries were sequenced with 2 x 100 bp reads and custom sequencing primers on an Illumina HiSeq2500 single-index Rapid Run. In the authors' own workflow: MiGEC version 1.2.6 was used for UMI-based consensus assembly to correct PCR and sequencing errors. MiXCR version 2.1.1 was used for V(D)J alignment, clonotype assembly and CDR3 extraction. To normalise gene usage, clonotype sharing and MAIT/NKT TCR abundance, the analysis used the top 1000, 10 000 and 20 000 clonotypes per sample. After downsampling to 27 000 UMIs, diversity was calculated as the inverse Simpson index using the vegan R package. Paired Mann-Whitney U tests on discordant twin pairs were used, with Benjamini-Hochberg multiple-testing correction. TCRdb reanalyzed the reads, keeping one entry per CDR3 protein sequence and omitting DNA. The V and J calls shown here were made by TCRdb, not taken from the authors' results. The sample's table covers some 450,000 distinct CDR3 sequences. 2% to 3% of the sample goes to the ten largest clones.

Results the study describes overall, beyond this receptor: Repertoire similarity did not differ between concordant and discordant twins, which could be due to limited statistical power. Because patients received different immunosuppressive treatments, the repertoires may have picked up extra background noise and variability between individuals. The analysis was unable to tell different T cell subtypes apart. Measured by the inverse Simpson index, TCRbeta repertoire diversity was lower in IBD patients than in their healthy co-twins. The results gave no support for a single strong signal or clonotype linked to IBD. IBD patients shared fewer clonotypes with other individuals than healthy twins did, most markedly in patients showing signs of disease activity.

The material sequenced was blood. This sequence was found in a human donor with ulcerative colitis or Crohn's disease, or a healthy co-twin of an affected twin (not recorded which). The V and J genes are TRBV11-3 and TRBJ2-3; TCRdb's assignment of TRBD2 cannot be checked, as there is no DNA. This receptor has the CDR3 CASSVRAGGGTDTQYF.